The entry that follows covers one TCR beta chain sequence. The target antigen is unknown. Germline V gene data show CDR1 as LNHDA and CDR2 as SQIVND (reference sequence). This CDR3 is 16 amino acids long. This sample was included in a study of monozygotic twins with inflammatory bowel disease. General study results and limits: On the inverse Simpson index, IBD patients scored lower for TCRbeta diversity than healthy co-twins.

Making each TCR library took roughly 3,400 ng of total RNA. There were eight separate reactions per sample in which cDNA was made. Template switching appended UMIs that held a 6-nucleotide sample barcode. Reprocessing the 5' RACE reads, TCRdb reports a single entry for every CDR3 protein and omits DNA. Its clone listing holds about 85,000 distinct CDR3 sequences. Input material: blood. The chain recombines TRBV19 with TRBJ1-1; TCRdb lists TRBD1, though no DNA is available to test this call. The origin of this receptor is a human donor with ulcerative colitis or Crohn's disease, or a healthy co-twin of an affected twin (not recorded which). The chain's CDR3 is CASTPDRGRGNTEAFF.